These 23 T cell receptor beta chains were all obtained from the same sample, sequenced in a study of shared clonotypes between healthy human individuals (dated by TCRdb to the early 2020s). CD8 naive samples were obtained by positive selection for CCR7 among CD45RO-negative cells, yielding a CD45RA+CCR7+ population from which TemRA cells were excluded. Libraries were constructed by the immunoSEQ multiplex PCR assay. Entries here come from immuneACCESS through TCRdb and include only in-frame sequences with V and J called. Some clones fail to appear in such tables; in the studies checked, an unresolved V gene covers under half of the shortfall, and the cause of the remainder is unknown. Within this sample are millions of clones, with about 95% of them counted one time only. The ten largest clones take up 1% to 1.3% of the sample. Sequencing was performed on naive CD8+ T cells sorted from blood. The meaning of the sample's cell subset or site label: CD45RA+CCR7+. The origin of the receptors is a man aged 18 to 35 in good health.

The gene calls are TRBV9 and TRBJ2-1; D might be TRBD2 (6 bases). V was clipped by 0 bases and J by 6 bases, with 22 bases between them. The CDR3 is made up of 18 amino acids. Germline V gene sequence: CDR1 SGDLS, CDR2 YYNGEE. CDR3 sequence: CASSVVKRVEGSCNEQFF. The CDR3 DNA is TGTGCCAGCAGCGTAGTGAAGCGGGTGGAGGGGAGCTGCAATGAGCAGTTCTTC.

This clone was found a few times. This chain links TRBV7-9 with TRBJ2-5; D is ambiguous. There are 13 residues in the CDR3. The V end lost 2 bases, the J end lost 2 bases, and 6 bases lay between the germline ends. CDR1 is SEHNR, CDR2 FQNEAQ, per germline (reference sequence). The CDR3 sequence: CASSLSQQETQYF. The CDR3 DNA is TGTGCCAGCAGCTTATCGCAGCAAGAGACCCAGTACTTC.

The gene calls are TRBV6-5 and TRBJ2-5, with TRBD2 matching over 9 bases. Germline V CDR1 and CDR2: MNHEY, SVGAGI. V trimming: 1 base; J trimming: 5 bases; junction bases outside the gene matches: 8. CDR3 length: 16 amino acids. CDR3 protein: CASSYLGLAGRETQYF. The CDR3, as DNA: TGTGCCAGCAGTTACTTAGGGCTAGCGGGAAGGGAGACCCAGTACTTC.

The V and J genes are TRBV7-2 and TRBJ1-1; 9 nucleotides align to TRBD1. This CDR3 contains 17 residues. V lost 5 bases and J lost 5; bases outside the gene matches: 15. The germline V gene has CDR1 SGHTA and CDR2 FQGNSA. For the CDR3, the DNA is TGTGCCAGCAGCCCACGGGGACAGGGTCGAAGGGATACTGAAGCTTTCTTT. Residues: CASSPRGQGRRDTEAFF.

The V call is TRBV13, the J call TRBJ2-3; 11 nucleotides agree with TRBD1. The CDR3 covers 16 residues. Germline values: CDR1 PRHDT, CDR2 FYEKMQ (reference sequence). Trimming cost V 2 bases and J 4 bases; bases outside gene matches: 5. CDR3 region: CASSLRVGQGADTQYF. DNA of the CDR3: TGTGCCAGCAGCTTAAGGGTGGGACAGGGGGCAGATACGCAGTATTTT. Drawing the rest from reference TRBV13 and TRBJ2-3, the complete variable domain is AAGVIQSPRHLIKEKRETATLKCYPIPRHDTVYWYQQGPGQDPQFLISFYEKMQSDKGSIPDRFSAQQFSDYHSELNMSSLELGDSALYFCASSLRVGQGADTQYFGPGTRLTVL.

The chain combines TRBV7-2 with TRBJ2-2, with 12 bases that match TRBD2. This CDR3 contains 18 residues. Germline CDR1 and CDR2: SGHTA and FQGNSA. With 3 bases clipped from V and 1 base from J, the junction kept 6 bases outside the gene matches. The CDR3: CASSFAPGLAGNTGELFF. DNA of the CDR3: TGTGCCAGCAGCTTTGCTCCGGGACTAGCGGGGAACACCGGGGAGCTGTTTTTT.

This clone was counted once. This rearrangement joins TRBV11-2 to TRBJ2-7, with 8 nucleotides matching TRBD2. The CDR3 runs 13 residues. The germline V gene encodes CDR1 SGHAT and CDR2 FQNNGV. Trimming took 6 bases from V and 2 from J; bases not matched to a gene: 3. CDR3: CASRAGGPYEQYF. The CDR3 nucleotides are TGTGCCAGCAGGGCGGGGGGCCCCTACGAGCAGTACTTC.

The chain couples TRBV2 to TRBJ2-7; D is perhaps TRBD2 (6 bases). With 8 bases removed from V and 5 bases from J, the gap between germline ends came to 19 bases. The CDR3 covers 14 residues. Germline CDR1 reads SNHLY; CDR2 reads FYNNEI. The CDR3 region is CASVVSAGIHEQYF. The CDR3 nucleotides read TGTGCCAGCGTCGTTTCGGCGGGAATCCACGAGCAGTACTTC.

The gene calls are TRBV29-1 and TRBJ2-7, with a weak D call TRBD1 (6 bases). Trimming shortened V by 5 bases and J by 5 bases, and 13 bases separated the two germline ends. This CDR3 region has 12 residues. Germline loops: CDR1 SQVTM, CDR2 ANQGSEA. Here the CDR3 DNA reads TGCAGCGTTCTAGGGGGAACCCACGAGCAGTACTTC. Translated: CSVLGGTHEQYF.

V is TRBV5-8 and J is TRBJ1-5; perhaps TRBD1 as D (5 bases). From germline, CDR1 is SGHTS and CDR2 YDEGEE. Trimming removed 4 bases at V and 3 bases at J, with 11 bases between. CDR3 length: 14 amino acids. The CDR3 DNA reads as TGTGCCAGCAGCCCGGAGGGGACCAATCAGCCCCAGCATTTT. As protein: CASSPEGTNQPQHF.

This chain uses TRBV11-2 with TRBJ2-1; D unclear. Trimming removed 5 bases at V and 7 bases at J, with 12 bases between. The CDR3 is 13 residues long. The germline V gene encodes CDR1 SGHAT and CDR2 FQNNGV. CDR3 in amino acids: CASSPTQWNEQFF. CDR3 DNA sequence: TGTGCCAGCAGCCCCACCCAATGGAATGAGCAGTTCTTC.

About this clone: Other nucleotide sequences in the sample specify the same CDR3. The rearrangement joins TRBV11-2 to TRBJ2-7; D not resolved. V was cut by 0 bases and J by 3 bases, with 6 bases left in between. The CDR3 is 13 residues long. The germline CDR1 and CDR2 sequences are SGHAT and FQNNGV. Written as DNA, the CDR3 is TGTGCCAGCAGCTTAGATCTGGGCTACGAGCAGTACTTC. As protein: CASSLDLGYEQYF.

This chain joins TRBV2 and TRBJ1-2; D is unclear. V was clipped by 2 bases and J by 11 bases, with 12 bases between them. Germline V gene data show CDR1 as SNHLY and CDR2 as FYNNEI. This CDR3 contains 12 residues. CDR3 in DNA: TGTGCCAGCAGTGAAACCGGAGTCGTTTACACCTTC. This sequence encodes CASSETGVVYTF.

Concerning this clone itself: The sample contains more than one DNA sequence encoding this CDR3. The V call is TRBV5-1, the J call TRBJ2-2, with D unresolved. Per germline, CDR1 SGHRS and CDR2 YFSETQ. This CDR3 has 13 residues. V was pared by 0 bases and J by 5 bases, with 5 bases between. The CDR3 loop is CASSLAGTGELFF. CDR3 in DNA: TGCGCCAGCAGCTTGGCAGGAACCGGGGAGCTGTTTTTT.

The chain combines TRBV7-9 with TRBJ2-7; TRBD1 matches at 7 bases. The CDR3 is 14 amino acids. V lost 4 bases and J lost 2; bases outside the gene matches: 5. Looked up from germline, CDR1 is SEHNR and CDR2 is FQNEAQ (reference sequence). CDR3 loop: CASSSQGVPYEQYF. DNA for the CDR3: TGTGCCAGCAGCTCTCAGGGGGTACCCTACGAGCAGTACTTC. The complete variable domain, with remaining parts taken from reference TRBV7-9 and TRBJ2-7, reads DTGVSQNPRHKITKRGQNVTFRCDPISEHNRLYWYRQTLGQGPEFLTYFQNEAQLEKSRLLSDRFSAERPKGSFSTLEIQRTEQGDSAMYLCASSSQGVPYEQYFGPGTRLTVT.

The chain couples TRBV7-8 to TRBJ2-2, with D tentatively TRBD2 (6 bases). This CDR3 region has 17 residues. Per the germline V gene, CDR1 is SGHVS and CDR2 is FQNEAQ. Trimming cost V 4 bases and J 1 base, with 16 bases left between them. The CDR3 sequence is CASSWELSGLNTGELFF. The CDR3 DNA follows: TGTGCCAGCAGCTGGGAACTGAGCGGGCTGAACACCGGGGAGCTGTTTTTT.

A note on this clone: Other DNA sequences within the sample encode an identical CDR3. The V gene is TRBV7-2, the J gene TRBJ2-7, with 7 positions matching TRBD1. The J segment lost 2 bases and the V segment lost 2 bases, leaving 3 bases of the junction unmatched. Germline CDR1 SGHTA, CDR2 FQGNSA. The length of the CDR3 is 14 residues. DNA for the CDR3: TGTGCCAGCAGCTTACGGGACAGTACCTACGAGCAGTACTTC. This gives the protein CASSLRDSTYEQYF.

The DNA of the CDR3 is TGTGCCAGCAGCGTTAGCAATGCGGAGACCCAGTACTTC. Protein: CASSVSNAETQYF. The chain uses TRBV9 and TRBJ2-5; D remains unclear. Trimming took off 2 bases at V and 5 bases at J, with 10 bases between the two ends. CDR3 length: 13 amino acids. CDR1 and CDR2 (germline): SGDLS, YYNGEE.

V gene TRBV6-1 combines with J gene TRBJ2-5; D gene uncertain. Looked up from germline, CDR1 is MNHNS and CDR2 is SASEGT. V dropped 4 bases and J dropped 2 bases, with 8 bases sitting between them. The CDR3 contains 13 residues. The CDR3 is CASSVLVQETQYF. In DNA form, the CDR3 reads TGTGCCAGCAGTGTTCTAGTTCAAGAGACCCAGTACTTC.

The V and J genes are TRBV6-5 and TRBJ2-2; no clear D gene. Per the germline V gene, CDR1 is MNHEY and CDR2 is SVGAGI. This CDR3 has 14 residues. V lost 6 bases and J 0 bases, leaving 8 bases between the germline ends. The CDR3 is CASSPEPNTGELFF. Written as DNA, the CDR3 is TGTGCCAGCAGCCCCGAACCGAACACCGGGGAGCTGTTTTTT.

The V call is TRBV27, the J call TRBJ2-7; the D gene is possibly TRBD2 (6 bases). Trimming stripped 2 bases from V and 7 bases from J, with 21 bases between. Germline V lookup: CDR1 MNHEY, CDR2 SMNVEV (reference sequence). The CDR3 is 16 amino acids. CDR3 protein: CASSLLTPTGVGEQYF. CDR3 DNA: TGTGCCAGCAGTTTACTCACACCCACGGGAGTAGGGGAGCAGTACTTC.

This rearrangement joins TRBV27 to TRBJ2-5; a possible D gene is TRBD2 (5 bases). V was clipped by 4 bases and J by 5 bases, with 14 bases between them. This CDR3 is 14 amino acids long. Germline CDR1 is MNHEY and CDR2 is SMNVEV (reference sequence). CDR3: CASSSTSGGETQYF. CDR3 nucleotides: TGTGCCAGCAGTTCAACGTCGGGCGGGGAGACCCAGTACTTC.

This rearrangement joins TRBV6-1 to TRBJ1-2; D perhaps matches TRBD1 (6 bases). CDR1 is MNHNS, CDR2 SASEGT, per germline. Trimming shortened V by 10 bases and J by 4 bases, and 13 bases separated the two germline ends. The CDR3 sequence is 12 residues long. DNA for the CDR3: TGTGCCACCGAGGGGGGGAGCTATGGCTACACCTTC. It yields the protein CATEGGSYGYTF.